This is a list of T cell receptor beta chains from one sample in a study of CD8 T cells in ankylosing spondylitis. One entry per CDR3 protein results from TCRdb running MiXCR on the 5' RACE reads. The sample yields 150,000 to 200,000 distinct CDR3 sequences, roughly 13% seen once. The sequenced sample was blood, either unsorted or a sorted T cell fraction (not recorded which). The receptors come from a female donor with ankylosing spondylitis or in good health (not recorded which). Both conserved end residues are part of each CDR3. D genes are given only for firm matches. Rows may omit the clone size; those that give it use once, few, many or a size class.

J gene: TRBJ1-2
V gene: TRBV11-3
clone size: many
D gene: -
CDR3 DNA: TGTGCCAGCAGCTTCGGGGCCCACGGCTACACCTTC
CDR3 protein: CASSFGAHGYTF

J gene: TRBJ2-1
V gene: TRBV6-2/TRBV6-3
clone size: many
D gene: TRBD1
CDR3 DNA: TGTGCCGGACCCGGACAGGTCGAAAATGAGCAGTTCTTC
CDR3 protein: CAGPGQVENEQFF

J gene: TRBJ1-1
V gene: TRBV7-3
clone size: few
D gene: -
CDR3 DNA: TGTGCCAGCAGTCAGCGACCGCAGGGGACTGAAGCTTTCTTT
CDR3 protein: CASSQRPQGTEAFF

J gene: TRBJ2-7
V gene: TRBV12-3/TRBV12-4
clone size: once
D gene: -
CDR3 DNA: TGTGCCAGCAGGTTCCACCGCACGGGACGCATAATTTACGAGCGGTACTTC
CDR3 protein: CASRFHRTGRIIYERYF

J gene: TRBJ2-1
V gene: TRBV7-9
clone size: few
D gene: TRBD1
CDR3 DNA: TGTGCCAGCAGTCACCGGGACAGGATCCCGGATGAGCAGTTCTTC
CDR3 protein: CASSHRDRIPDEQFF

J gene: TRBJ2-5
V gene: TRBV2
clone size: many
D gene: TRBD1
CDR3 DNA: TGTGCCACAAAACAGGGGGGCGTAGAGACCCAGTACTTC
CDR3 protein: CATKQGGVETQYF

J gene: TRBJ1-4
V gene: TRBV20-1
clone size: many
D gene: -
CDR3 DNA: TGCAGTGTTTCCAGGGAGTCGGGAAATGAAAAACTGTTTTTT
CDR3 protein: CSVSRESGNEKLFF

J gene: TRBJ2-3
V gene: TRBV27
clone size: -
D gene: -
CDR3 DNA: TGTCCCAGCAGTTTAGGGGATACGCAGTATTTT
CDR3 protein: CPSSLGDTQYF

J gene: TRBJ2-7
V gene: TRBV7-2
clone size: many
D gene: -
CDR3 DNA: TGTGCCAGCAGCTTAGAGACAGGTTCCTACGAGCAGTACTTC
CDR3 protein: CASSLETGSYEQYF

J gene: TRBJ2-5
V gene: TRBV6-5
clone size: few
D gene: -
CDR3 DNA: TGTGCCAGCCTGGGAAGGGAGACCCAGTACTTC
CDR3 protein: CASLGRETQYF

J gene: TRBJ2-7
V gene: TRBV7-2
clone size: -
D gene: TRBD1
CDR3 DNA: TGTGCCAGCAGCTTAGGCCAGGGGGTACGCGAGCAGTACTTC
CDR3 protein: CASSLGQGVREQYF

J gene: TRBJ1-2
V gene: TRBV7-8
clone size: few
D gene: -
CDR3 DNA: TGTGCCAGCAGTTCCTCGAGCCCGTCGAGGGGCTACACCTTC
CDR3 protein: CASSSSSPSRGYTF

J gene: TRBJ1-5
V gene: TRBV7-2
clone size: many
D gene: -
CDR3 DNA: TGTGCCAGCGGTCTCGAGGGGTTAAGCAATCAGCCCCAGCATTTT
CDR3 protein: CASGLEGLSNQPQHF

J gene: TRBJ2-1
V gene: TRBV20-1
clone size: many
D gene: TRBD2
CDR3 DNA: TGCAGGCCTACTAGCGGGAGTGAGTATGAGCAGTTCTTC
CDR3 protein: CRPTSGSEYEQFF

J gene: TRBJ2-3
V gene: TRBV9
clone size: -
D gene: -
CDR3 DNA: TGTGCCAGCAGCGTCGGGAGTGTAAGAGATACGCAGTATTTT
CDR3 protein: CASSVGSVRDTQYF

J gene: TRBJ1-6
V gene: TRBV20-1
clone size: few
D gene: -
CDR3 DNA: TGCAGTGCTAGGGCCGACACGGGGAATTCACCCCTCCACTTT
CDR3 protein: CSARADTGNSPLHF

J gene: TRBJ2-7
V gene: TRBV5-1
clone size: few
D gene: TRBD2
CDR3 DNA: TGCGCCAGCAGCGAAGGGACTAGCGGGAGGGCGTACTTC
CDR3 protein: CASSEGTSGRAYF

J gene: TRBJ2-4
V gene: TRBV29-1
clone size: many
D gene: TRBD1
CDR3 DNA: TGCAGCGTTGTTTGGGACAGGGGAAACATTCAGTACTTC
CDR3 protein: CSVVWDRGNIQYF

J gene: TRBJ2-3
V gene: TRBV4-3
clone size: few
D gene: -
CDR3 DNA: TGCGCCAGCAGCCAAGATCCCACTAGCGTGCTAGGGGGTTACACAGATACGCAGTATTTT
CDR3 protein: CASSQDPTSVLGGYTDTQYF

J gene: TRBJ1-2
V gene: TRBV12-3/TRBV12-4
clone size: few
D gene: TRBD1
CDR3 DNA: TGTGCCAGCAGCACTCAGGGGGGGCGCCAGGATGGCTACACCTTC
CDR3 protein: CASSTQGGRQDGYTF

J gene: TRBJ2-2
V gene: TRBV28
clone size: many
D gene: -
CDR3 DNA: TGTGCCAGCAGTTCCCAGGGAGGGGGCAGGACCGGGGAGCTGTTTTTT
CDR3 protein: CASSSQGGGRTGELFF

J gene: TRBJ1-2
V gene: TRBV12-5
clone size: many
D gene: TRBD1
CDR3 DNA: TGTGCTAGTGGTTTTTTGCAGGGGGCGGAGGGCTACACCTTC
CDR3 protein: CASGFLQGAEGYTF

J gene: TRBJ2-3
V gene: TRBV24-1
clone size: many
D gene: -
CDR3 DNA: TGTGCCACCAGTGACACGCCTGATACGCAGTATTTT
CDR3 protein: CATSDTPDTQYF

J gene: TRBJ2-7
V gene: TRBV12-3/TRBV12-4
clone size: many
D gene: TRBD1
CDR3 DNA: TGTGCCAGCTTACAACAGGGGGCGTCCCACGAGCAGTACTTC
CDR3 protein: CASLQQGASHEQYF

J gene: TRBJ1-3
V gene: TRBV7-6
clone size: -
D gene: -
CDR3 DNA: TGTGCCAGCAGCCACGCCCGACTGGGCGGAAACACCAAATATTTT
CDR3 protein: CASSHARLGGNTKYF

J gene: TRBJ2-4
V gene: TRBV12-3/TRBV12-4
clone size: few
D gene: -
CDR3 DNA: TGTGCCAGCAGCCCCCCTCGAGGACTAGCCAAAAACATTCAGTACTTC
CDR3 protein: CASSPPRGLAKNIQYF

J gene: TRBJ2-2
V gene: TRBV20-1
clone size: many
D gene: -
CDR3 DNA: TGCAGTGCTGAGGAATCCAGACTCCGAGGTCGGACCGGGGAGCTGTTTTTT
CDR3 protein: CSAEESRLRGRTGELFF

J gene: TRBJ1-1
V gene: TRBV20-1
clone size: -
D gene: -
CDR3 DNA: TGCAGTGCGGCTGGGAAAACCCCTGAAGCTTTCTTT
CDR3 protein: CSAAGKTPEAFF

J gene: TRBJ2-1
V gene: TRBV7-3
clone size: many
D gene: -
CDR3 DNA: TGTGCCAGCAGCTTAATCGGGGGAGGTCCCTACAATGAGCAGTTCTTC
CDR3 protein: CASSLIGGGPYNEQFF

J gene: TRBJ1-1
V gene: TRBV29-1
clone size: -
D gene: -
CDR3 DNA: TGCAGCGTCCTTCAGCTCCGGATTGGTAACACTGAAGCTTTCTTT
CDR3 protein: CSVLQLRIGNTEAFF

J gene: TRBJ1-6
V gene: TRBV27
clone size: many
D gene: -
CDR3 DNA: TGTGCCAGCAGCGAGAGGGCAGGACACCTCCACTTT
CDR3 protein: CASSERAGHLHF

J gene: TRBJ2-7
V gene: TRBV20-1
clone size: few
D gene: -
CDR3 DNA: TGCAGTGCAGCTCGGGACGGCCAAACCTACGAGCAGTACTTC
CDR3 protein: CSAARDGQTYEQYF

J gene: TRBJ1-1
V gene: TRBV20-1
clone size: many
D gene: TRBD1
CDR3 DNA: TGCAGTGCTAGCGGGACAGTTAACACTGAAGCTTTCTTT
CDR3 protein: CSASGTVNTEAFF

J gene: TRBJ2-1
V gene: TRBV12-3/TRBV12-4
clone size: -
D gene: TRBD2
CDR3 DNA: TGTGCCAGCAACCTAAGGACTAGCGGGATCAACTCCTACAATGAGCAGTTCTTC
CDR3 protein: CASNLRTSGINSYNEQFF

J gene: TRBJ2-2
V gene: TRBV7-3
clone size: few
D gene: TRBD2
CDR3 DNA: TGTGCCAGCAGCTTGACTAGCGCCGCGAACACCGGGGAGCTGTTTTTT
CDR3 protein: CASSLTSAANTGELFF

J gene: TRBJ2-7
V gene: TRBV5-6
clone size: -
D gene: TRBD1
CDR3 DNA: TGTGCCAGCAGCAGATCTCCGGGACAGTGGATCTACGAGCAGTACTTC
CDR3 protein: CASSRSPGQWIYEQYF

J gene: TRBJ1-2
V gene: TRBV12-5
clone size: -
D gene: TRBD1
CDR3 DNA: TGTGCTAGTGGTCCCCCACAGGGGGTTGGCTACACCTTC
CDR3 protein: CASGPPQGVGYTF

J gene: TRBJ2-5
V gene: TRBV7-9
clone size: -
D gene: TRBD2
CDR3 DNA: TGTGCCAGCAGCTTAAGACTAGCGCGGGAGACCCAGTACTTC
CDR3 protein: CASSLRLARETQYF

J gene: TRBJ2-3
V gene: TRBV20-1
clone size: many
D gene: TRBD2
CDR3 DNA: TGCAGTGCTAGGGTAGCGGGAGGCGGTGATACGCAGTATTTT
CDR3 protein: CSARVAGGGDTQYF